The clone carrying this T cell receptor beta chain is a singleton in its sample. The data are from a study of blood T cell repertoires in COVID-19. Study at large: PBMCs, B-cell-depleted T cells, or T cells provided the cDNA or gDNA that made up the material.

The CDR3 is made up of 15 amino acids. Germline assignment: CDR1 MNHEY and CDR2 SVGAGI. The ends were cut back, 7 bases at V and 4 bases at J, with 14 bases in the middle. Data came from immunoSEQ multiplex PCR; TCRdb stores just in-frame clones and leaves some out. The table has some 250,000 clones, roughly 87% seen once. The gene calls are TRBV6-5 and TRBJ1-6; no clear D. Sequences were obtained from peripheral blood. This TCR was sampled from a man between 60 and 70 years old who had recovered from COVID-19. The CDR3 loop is CASTPDLYYNSPLHF. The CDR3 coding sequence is TGTGCCAGCACCCCTGATCTCTATTATAATTCACCCCTCCACTTT.